This TCR beta chain came from a study of control samples from healthy donors and cancer patients. The data were produced by immunoSEQ multiplex PCR, yet TCRdb's version contains in-frame clones alone and is incomplete. The sample consists of about 170,000 clones, 94% of them appearing once. This clone was detected only once. V dropped 3 bases and J dropped 0 bases, with 12 bases sitting between them. This CDR3 is built from 15 residues. Germline values: CDR1 SNHLY, CDR2 FYNNEI. Sequencing was performed on blood. This chain links TRBV2 with TRBJ2-7; D possibly matches TRBD1 or TRBD2 (5 bases each). The sequence was collected from a woman between 18 and 30 years old in good health. CDR3 residues: CASSDIGTFSYEQYF. For the CDR3, the DNA is TGTGCCAGCAGTGATATCGGGACCTTCTCCTACGAGCAGTACTTC.